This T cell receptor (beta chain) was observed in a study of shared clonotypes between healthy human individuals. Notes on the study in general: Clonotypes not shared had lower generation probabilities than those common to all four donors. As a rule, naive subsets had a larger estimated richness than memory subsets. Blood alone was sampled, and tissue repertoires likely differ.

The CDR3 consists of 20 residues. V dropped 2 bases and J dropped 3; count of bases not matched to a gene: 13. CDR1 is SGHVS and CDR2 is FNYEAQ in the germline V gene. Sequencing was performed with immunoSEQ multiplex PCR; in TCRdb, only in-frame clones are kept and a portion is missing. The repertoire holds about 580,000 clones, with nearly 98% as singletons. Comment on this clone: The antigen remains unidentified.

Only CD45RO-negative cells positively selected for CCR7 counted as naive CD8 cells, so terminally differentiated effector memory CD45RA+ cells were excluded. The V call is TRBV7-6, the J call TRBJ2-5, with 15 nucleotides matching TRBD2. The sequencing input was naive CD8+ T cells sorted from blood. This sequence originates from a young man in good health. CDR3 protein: CASSLYLGLAGGLGKETQYF. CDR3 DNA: TGTGCCAGCAGCTTATATCTCGGACTAGCGGGAGGGTTAGGGAAAGAGACCCAGTACTTC.